This TCR beta chain was documented in a study of cytomegalovirus exposure and HLA in healthy donors. Primers included in the PCR were 60 Vbeta and 13 Jbeta primers. Some clones are missing from TCRdb's copy, which holds only in-frame ones; the method was immunoSEQ multiplex PCR. Among roughly 99,000 clones listed, around 80% were seen once. This CDR3 has 12 residues. Per germline, CDR1 SGHNT and CDR2 YYREEE (reference sequence). V was trimmed by 3 bases and J by 13 bases, leaving 14 bases between them. This TCR was recovered from a man aged 30-40 years in good health and CMV-seropositive. The chain employs TRBV5-4 and TRBJ2-1, with a tentative D call TRBD2 (6 bases). Source material: PBMCs. CDR3 loop: CASSSGLGDQFF. The CDR3 DNA is TGTGCCAGCAGCTCGGGACTCGGAGACCAGTTCTTC.